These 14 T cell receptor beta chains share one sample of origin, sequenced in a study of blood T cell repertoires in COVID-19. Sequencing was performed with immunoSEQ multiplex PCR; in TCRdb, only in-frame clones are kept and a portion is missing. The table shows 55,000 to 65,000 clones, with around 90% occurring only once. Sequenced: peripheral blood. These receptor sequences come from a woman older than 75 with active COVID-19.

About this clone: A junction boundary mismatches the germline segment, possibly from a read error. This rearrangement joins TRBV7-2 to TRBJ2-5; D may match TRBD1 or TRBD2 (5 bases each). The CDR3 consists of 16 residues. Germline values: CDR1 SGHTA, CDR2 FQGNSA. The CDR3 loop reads CVSSLQATSPAGTQYF. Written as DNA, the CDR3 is TGTGTCAGCAGCTTACAGGCGACTTCCCCGGCGGGGACCCAGTACTTC.

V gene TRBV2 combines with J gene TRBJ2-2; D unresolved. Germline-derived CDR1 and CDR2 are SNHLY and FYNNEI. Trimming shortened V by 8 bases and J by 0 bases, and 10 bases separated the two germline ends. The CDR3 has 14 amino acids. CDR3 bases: TGTGCCAGCCGACTTGCGGCGAACACCGGGGAGCTGTTTTTT. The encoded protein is CASRLAANTGELFF.

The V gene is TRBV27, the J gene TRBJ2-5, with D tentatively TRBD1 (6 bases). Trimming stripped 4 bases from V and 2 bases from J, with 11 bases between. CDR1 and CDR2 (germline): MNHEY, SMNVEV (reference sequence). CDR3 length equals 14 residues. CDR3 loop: CASSSPDRQETQYF. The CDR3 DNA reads TGTGCCAGCAGTTCCCCGGACAGACAAGAGACCCAGTACTTC.

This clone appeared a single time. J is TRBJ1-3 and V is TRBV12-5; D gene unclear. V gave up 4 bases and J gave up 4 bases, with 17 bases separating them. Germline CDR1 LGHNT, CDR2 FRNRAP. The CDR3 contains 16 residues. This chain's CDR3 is CASGSLPARPGNTIYF. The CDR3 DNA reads TGTGCTAGTGGTTCCCTGCCCGCGCGCCCCGGAAACACCATATATTTT.

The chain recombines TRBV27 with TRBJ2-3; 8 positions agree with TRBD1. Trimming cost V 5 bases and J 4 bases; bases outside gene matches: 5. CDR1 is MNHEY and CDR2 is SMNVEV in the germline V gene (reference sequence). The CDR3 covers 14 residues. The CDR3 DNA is TGTGCCAGCAGTCCGACAGGGGACGCAGATACGCAGTATTTT. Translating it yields CASSPTGDADTQYF.

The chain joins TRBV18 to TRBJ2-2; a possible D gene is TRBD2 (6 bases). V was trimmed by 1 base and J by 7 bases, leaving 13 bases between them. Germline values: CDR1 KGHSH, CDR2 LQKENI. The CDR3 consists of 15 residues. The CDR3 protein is CASSPLLAMGGELFF. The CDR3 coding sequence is TGTGCCAGCTCACCACTACTAGCAATGGGCGGGGAGCTGTTTTTT.

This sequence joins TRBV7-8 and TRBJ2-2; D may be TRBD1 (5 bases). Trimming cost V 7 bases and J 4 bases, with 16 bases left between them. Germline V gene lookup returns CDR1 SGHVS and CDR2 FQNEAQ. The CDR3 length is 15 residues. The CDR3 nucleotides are TGTGCCAGCACAACCCAGGCAGGGCTCACCGGGGAGCTGTTTTTT. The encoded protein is CASTTQAGLTGELFF. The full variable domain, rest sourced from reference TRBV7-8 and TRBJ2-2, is GAGVSQSPRYKVAKRGQDVALRCDPISGHVSLFWYQQALGQGPEFLTYFQNEAQLDKSGLPSDRFFAERPEGSVSTLKIQRTQQEDSAVYLCASTTQAGLTGELFFGEGSRLTVL.

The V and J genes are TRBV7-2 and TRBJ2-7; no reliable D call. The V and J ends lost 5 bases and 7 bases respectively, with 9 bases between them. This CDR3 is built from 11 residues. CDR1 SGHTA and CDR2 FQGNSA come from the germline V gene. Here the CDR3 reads CASSAVREQYF. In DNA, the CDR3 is TGTGCCAGCAGCGCCGTACGGGAGCAGTACTTC.

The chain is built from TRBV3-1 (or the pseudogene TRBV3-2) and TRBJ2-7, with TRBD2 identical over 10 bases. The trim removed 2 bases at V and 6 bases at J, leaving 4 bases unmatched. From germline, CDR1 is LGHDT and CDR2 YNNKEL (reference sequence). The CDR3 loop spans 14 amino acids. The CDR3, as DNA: TGTGCCAGCAGCCAACCCCTAGCGGGGGCCGAGCAGTACTTC. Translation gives CASSQPLAGAEQYF.

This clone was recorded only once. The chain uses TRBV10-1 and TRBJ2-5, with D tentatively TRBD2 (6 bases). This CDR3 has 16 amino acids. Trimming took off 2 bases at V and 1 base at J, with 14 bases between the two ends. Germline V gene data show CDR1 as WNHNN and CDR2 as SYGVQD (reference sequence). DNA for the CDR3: TGCGCCAGCAGTGAGGGAGGGGCGGCAGCCCAAGAGACCCAGTACTTC. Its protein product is CASSEGGAAAQETQYF.

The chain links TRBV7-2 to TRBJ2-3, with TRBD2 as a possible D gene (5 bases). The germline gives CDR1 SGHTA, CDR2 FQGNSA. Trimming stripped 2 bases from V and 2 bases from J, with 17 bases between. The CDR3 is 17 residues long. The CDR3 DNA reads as TGTGCCAGCAGCTTAATGTCAGGAGGTGGGATCACAGATACGCAGTATTTT. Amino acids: CASSLMSGGGITDTQYF.

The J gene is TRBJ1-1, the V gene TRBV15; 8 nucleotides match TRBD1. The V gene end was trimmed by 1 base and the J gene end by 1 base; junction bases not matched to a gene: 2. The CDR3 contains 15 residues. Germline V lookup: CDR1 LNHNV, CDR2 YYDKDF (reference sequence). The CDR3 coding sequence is TGTGCCACCAGCAGAGGTGGACAGGGGAACACTGAAGCTTTCTTT. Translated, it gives CATSRGGQGNTEAFF.

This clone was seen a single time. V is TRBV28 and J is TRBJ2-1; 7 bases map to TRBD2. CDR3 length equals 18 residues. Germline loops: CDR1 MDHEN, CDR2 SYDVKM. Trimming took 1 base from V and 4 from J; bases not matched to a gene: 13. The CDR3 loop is CASSLLVGEGLPYNEQFF. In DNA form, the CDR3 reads TGTGCCAGCAGTTTATTAGTCGGGGAGGGACTACCTTACAATGAGCAGTTCTTC.

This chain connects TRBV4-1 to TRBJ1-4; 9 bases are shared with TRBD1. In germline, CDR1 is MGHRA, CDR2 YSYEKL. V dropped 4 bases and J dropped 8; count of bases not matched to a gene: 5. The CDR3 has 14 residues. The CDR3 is CASSPSDRGEKLFF. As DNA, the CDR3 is TGCGCCAGCAGCCCCAGCGACAGGGGGGAAAAACTGTTTTTT.